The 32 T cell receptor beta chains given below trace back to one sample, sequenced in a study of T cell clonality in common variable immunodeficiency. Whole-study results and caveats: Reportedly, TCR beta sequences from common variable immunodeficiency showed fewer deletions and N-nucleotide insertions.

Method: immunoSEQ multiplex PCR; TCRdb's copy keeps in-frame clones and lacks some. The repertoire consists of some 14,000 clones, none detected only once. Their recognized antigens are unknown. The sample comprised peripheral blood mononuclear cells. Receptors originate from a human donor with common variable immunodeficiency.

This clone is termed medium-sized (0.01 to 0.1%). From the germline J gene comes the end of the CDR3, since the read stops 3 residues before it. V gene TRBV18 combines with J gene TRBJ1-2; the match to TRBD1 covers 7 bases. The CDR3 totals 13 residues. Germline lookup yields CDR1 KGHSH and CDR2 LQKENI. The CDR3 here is CASSPPDRSGYTF. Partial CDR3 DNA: TGTGCCAGCTCACCACCGGACAGGTCCGGC.

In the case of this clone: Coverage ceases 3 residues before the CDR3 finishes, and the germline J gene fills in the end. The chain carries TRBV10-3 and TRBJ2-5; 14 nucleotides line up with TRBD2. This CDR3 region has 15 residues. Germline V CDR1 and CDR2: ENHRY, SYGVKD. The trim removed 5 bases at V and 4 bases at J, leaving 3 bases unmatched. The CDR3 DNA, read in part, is TGTGCCATCAGTCGACTAGCGGGAGGGAGAGAGACC. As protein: CAISRLAGGRET. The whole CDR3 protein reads CAISRLAGGRETQYF.

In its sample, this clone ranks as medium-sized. CDR3 bases read: TGCAGTGCTTCGGGACAGGGGTGGGGAGATACG. Its translation is CSASGQGWGDT. The full CDR3 is CSASGQGWGDTQYF. This chain uses TRBV20-1 with TRBJ2-3; TRBD1 agrees at 10 bases. The read terminates 3 residues before the CDR3 end, so the remaining end is supplied by the germline J gene. This CDR3 contains 14 residues. From germline, CDR1 is DFQATT and CDR2 SNEGSKA (reference sequence). V lost 5 bases to trimming and J lost 5 bases; unmatched junction nucleotides: 7.

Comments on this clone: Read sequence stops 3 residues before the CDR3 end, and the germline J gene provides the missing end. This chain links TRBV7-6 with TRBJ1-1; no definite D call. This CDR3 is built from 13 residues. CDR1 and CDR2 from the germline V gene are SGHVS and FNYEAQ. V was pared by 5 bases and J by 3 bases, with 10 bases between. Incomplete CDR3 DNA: TGTGCCAGCAGCGCCCGGGTCGACACTGAA. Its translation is CASSARVDTE. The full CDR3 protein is CASSARVDTEAFF. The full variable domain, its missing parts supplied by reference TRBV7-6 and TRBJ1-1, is GAGVSQSPRYKVTKRGQDVALRCDPISGHVSLYWYRQALGQGPEFLTYFNYEAQQDKSGLPNDRFSAERPEGSISTLTIQRTEQRDSAMYRCASSARVDTEAFFGQGTRLTVV.

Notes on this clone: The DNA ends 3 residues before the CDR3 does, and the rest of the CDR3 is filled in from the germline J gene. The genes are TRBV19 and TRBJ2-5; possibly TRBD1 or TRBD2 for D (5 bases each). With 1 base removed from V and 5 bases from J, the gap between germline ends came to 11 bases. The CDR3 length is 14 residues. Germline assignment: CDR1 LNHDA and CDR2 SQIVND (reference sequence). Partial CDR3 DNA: TGTGCCAGTAGTATAGGAGGGGAGATGGAGACC. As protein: CASSIGGEMET. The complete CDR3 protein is CASSIGGEMETQYF. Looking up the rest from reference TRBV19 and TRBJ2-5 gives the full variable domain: DGGITQSPKYLFRKEGQNVTLSCEQNLNHDAMYWYRQDPGQGLRLIYYSQIVNDFQKGDIAEGYSVSREKKESFPLTVTSAQKNPTAFYLCASSIGGEMETQYFGPGTRLLVL.

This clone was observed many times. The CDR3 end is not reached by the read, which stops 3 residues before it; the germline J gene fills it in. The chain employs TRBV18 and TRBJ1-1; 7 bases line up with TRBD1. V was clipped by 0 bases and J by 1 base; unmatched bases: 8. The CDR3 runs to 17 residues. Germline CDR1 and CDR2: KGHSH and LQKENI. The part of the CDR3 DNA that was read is TGTGCCAGCTCACCACCGGGCCAGGGGGTCGGGAACACTGAA. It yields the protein CASSPPGQGVGNTE. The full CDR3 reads CASSPPGQGVGNTEAFF. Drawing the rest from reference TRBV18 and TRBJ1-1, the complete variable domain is NAGVMQNPRHLVRRRGQEARLRCSPMKGHSHVYWYRQLPEEGLKFMVYLQKENIIDESGMPKERFSAEFPKEGPSILRIQQVVRGDSAAYFCASSPPGQGVGNTEAFFGQGTRLTVV.

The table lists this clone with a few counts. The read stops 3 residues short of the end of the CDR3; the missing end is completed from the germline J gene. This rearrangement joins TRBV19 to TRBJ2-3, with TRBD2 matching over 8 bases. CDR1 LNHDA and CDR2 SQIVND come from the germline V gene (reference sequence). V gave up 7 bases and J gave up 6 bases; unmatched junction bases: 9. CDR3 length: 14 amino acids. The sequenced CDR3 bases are TGTGCCAGTATATCCAGCGGGGGACATGATACG. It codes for CASISSGGHDT. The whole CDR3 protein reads CASISSGGHDTQYF.

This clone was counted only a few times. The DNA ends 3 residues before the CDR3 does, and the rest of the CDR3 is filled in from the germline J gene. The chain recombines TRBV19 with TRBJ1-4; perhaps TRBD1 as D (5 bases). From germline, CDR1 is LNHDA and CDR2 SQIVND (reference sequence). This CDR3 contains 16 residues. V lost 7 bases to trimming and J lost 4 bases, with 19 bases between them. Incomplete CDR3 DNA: TGTGCCAGTAAAAGGATGGGGCAGGGTAGTAATGAAAAA. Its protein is CASKRMGQGSNEK. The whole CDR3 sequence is CASKRMGQGSNEKLFF.

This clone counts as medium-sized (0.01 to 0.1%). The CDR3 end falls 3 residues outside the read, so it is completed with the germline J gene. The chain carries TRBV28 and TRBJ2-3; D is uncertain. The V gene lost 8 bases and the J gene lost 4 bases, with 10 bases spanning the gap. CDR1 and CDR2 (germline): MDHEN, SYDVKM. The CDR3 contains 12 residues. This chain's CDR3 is CASFSTADTQYF. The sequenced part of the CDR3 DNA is TGTGCCAGCTTCTCTACCGCAGATACG.

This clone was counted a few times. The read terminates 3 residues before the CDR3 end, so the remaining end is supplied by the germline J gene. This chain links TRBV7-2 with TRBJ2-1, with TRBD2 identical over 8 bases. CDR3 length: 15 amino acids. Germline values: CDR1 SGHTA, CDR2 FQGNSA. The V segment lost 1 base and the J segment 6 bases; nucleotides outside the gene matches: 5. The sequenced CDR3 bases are TGTGCCAGCAGCTTAGTACTAGCGGATGTCAATGAG. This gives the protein CASSLVLADVNE. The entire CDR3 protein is CASSLVLADVNEQFF. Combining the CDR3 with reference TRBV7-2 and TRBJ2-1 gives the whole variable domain GAGVSQSPSNKVTEKGKDVELRCDPISGHTALYWYRQSLGQGLEFLIYFQGNSAPDKSGLPSDRFSAERTGGSVSTLTIQRTQQEDSAVYLCASSLVLADVNEQFFGPGTRLTVL.

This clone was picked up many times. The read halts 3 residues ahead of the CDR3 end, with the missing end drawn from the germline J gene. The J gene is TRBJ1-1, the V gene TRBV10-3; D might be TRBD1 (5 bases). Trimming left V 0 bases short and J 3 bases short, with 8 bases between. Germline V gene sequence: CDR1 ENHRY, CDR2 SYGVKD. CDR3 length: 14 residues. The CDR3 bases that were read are TGTGCCATCAGTGAGTCGTCCAGGGACACTGAA. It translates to CAISESSRDTE. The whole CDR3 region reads CAISESSRDTEAFF.

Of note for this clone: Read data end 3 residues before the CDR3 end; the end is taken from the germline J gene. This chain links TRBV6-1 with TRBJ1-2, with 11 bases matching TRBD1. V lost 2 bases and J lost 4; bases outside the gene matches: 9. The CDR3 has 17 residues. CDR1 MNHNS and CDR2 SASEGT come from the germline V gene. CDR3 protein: CASSELSPGQGVYGYTF. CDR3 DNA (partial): TGTGCCAGCAGTGAACTTTCGCCGGGACAGGGGGTCTATGGC.

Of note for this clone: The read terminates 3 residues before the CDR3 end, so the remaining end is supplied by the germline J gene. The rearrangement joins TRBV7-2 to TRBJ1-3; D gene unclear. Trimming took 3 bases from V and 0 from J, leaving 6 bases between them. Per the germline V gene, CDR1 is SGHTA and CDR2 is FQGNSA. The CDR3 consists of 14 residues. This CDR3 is CASSFLGSGNTIYF. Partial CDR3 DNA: TGTGCCAGCAGCTTTCTCGGCTCTGGAAACACC.

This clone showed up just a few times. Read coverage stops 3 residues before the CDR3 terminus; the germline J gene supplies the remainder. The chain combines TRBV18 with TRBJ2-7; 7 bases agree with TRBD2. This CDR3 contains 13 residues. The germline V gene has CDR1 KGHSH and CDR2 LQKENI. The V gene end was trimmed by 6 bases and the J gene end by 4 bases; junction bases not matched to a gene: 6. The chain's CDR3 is CASSLAVTYEQYF. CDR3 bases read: TGTGCCAGCTCGCTAGCGGTAACTTACGAG.

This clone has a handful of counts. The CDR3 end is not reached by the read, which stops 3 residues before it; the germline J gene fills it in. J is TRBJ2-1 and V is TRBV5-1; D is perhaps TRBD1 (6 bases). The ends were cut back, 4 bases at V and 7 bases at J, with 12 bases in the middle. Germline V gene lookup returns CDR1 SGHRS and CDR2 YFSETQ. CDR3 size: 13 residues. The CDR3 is CASSLRGVNEQFF. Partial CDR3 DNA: TGCGCCAGCAGCCTCAGGGGCGTGAATGAG.

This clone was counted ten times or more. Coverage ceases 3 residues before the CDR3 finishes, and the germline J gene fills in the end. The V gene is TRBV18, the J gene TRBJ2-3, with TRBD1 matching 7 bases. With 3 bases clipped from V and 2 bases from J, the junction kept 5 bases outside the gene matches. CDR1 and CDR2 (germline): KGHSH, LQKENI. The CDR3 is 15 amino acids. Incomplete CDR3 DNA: TGTGCCAGCTCACCGACAGGGATTGTCACAGATACG. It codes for CASSPTGIVTDT. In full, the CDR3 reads CASSPTGIVTDTQYF.

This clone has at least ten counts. The sequenced part of the CDR3 DNA is TGCAGTGCGGACCTACAGGGTGGCTATGGC. It yields the protein CSADLQGGYG. The entire CDR3 protein is CSADLQGGYGYTF. V gene TRBV20-1 combines with J gene TRBJ1-2; tentative D call: TRBD1 (6 bases). The read finishes 3 residues shy of the CDR3 end, and the germline J gene is used to complete it. V lost 6 bases and J lost 4, with 15 bases in between. Germline V CDR1 and CDR2: DFQATT, SNEGSKA (reference sequence). There are 13 residues in the CDR3.

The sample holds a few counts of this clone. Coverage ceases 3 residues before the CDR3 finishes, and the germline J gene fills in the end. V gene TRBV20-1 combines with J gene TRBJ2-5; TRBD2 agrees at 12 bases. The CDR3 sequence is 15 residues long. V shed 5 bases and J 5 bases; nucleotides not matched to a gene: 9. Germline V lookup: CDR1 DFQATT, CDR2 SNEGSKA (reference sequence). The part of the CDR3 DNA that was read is TGCAGTGCTCCCCGGACTAGCGGGATTAGGGAGACC. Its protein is CSAPRTSGIRET. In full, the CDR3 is CSAPRTSGIRETQYF.

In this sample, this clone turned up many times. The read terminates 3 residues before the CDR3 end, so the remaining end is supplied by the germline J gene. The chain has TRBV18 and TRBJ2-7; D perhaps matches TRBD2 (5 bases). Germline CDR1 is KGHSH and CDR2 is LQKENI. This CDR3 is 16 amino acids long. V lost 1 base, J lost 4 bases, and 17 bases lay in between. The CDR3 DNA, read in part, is TGTGCCAGCTCACCACGGTCAAGCGGAGTGAGATACGAG. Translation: CASSPRSSGVRYE. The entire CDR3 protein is CASSPRSSGVRYEQYF.

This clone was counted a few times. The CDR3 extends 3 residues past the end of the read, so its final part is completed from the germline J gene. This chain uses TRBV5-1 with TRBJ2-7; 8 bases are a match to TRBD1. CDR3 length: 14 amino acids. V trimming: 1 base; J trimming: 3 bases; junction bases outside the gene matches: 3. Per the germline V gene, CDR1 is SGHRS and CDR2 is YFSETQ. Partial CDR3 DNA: TGCGCCAGCAGCTTGACAGGGGGAAACTACGAG. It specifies CASSLTGGNYE. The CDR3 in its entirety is CASSLTGGNYEQYF.

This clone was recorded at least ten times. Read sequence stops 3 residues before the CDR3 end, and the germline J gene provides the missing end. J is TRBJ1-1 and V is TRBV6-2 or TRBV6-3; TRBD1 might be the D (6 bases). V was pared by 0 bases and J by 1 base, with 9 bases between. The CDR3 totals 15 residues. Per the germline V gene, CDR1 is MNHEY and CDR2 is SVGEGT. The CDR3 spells CASSYSRGPNTEAFF. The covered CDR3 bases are TGTGCCAGCAGTTACTCCAGGGGCCCGAACACTGAA.

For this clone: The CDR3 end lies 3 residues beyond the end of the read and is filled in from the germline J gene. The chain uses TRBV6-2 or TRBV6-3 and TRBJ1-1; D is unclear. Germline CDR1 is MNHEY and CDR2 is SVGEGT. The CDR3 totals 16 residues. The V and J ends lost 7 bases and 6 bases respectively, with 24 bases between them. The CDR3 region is CASTRRVVRLIAEAFF. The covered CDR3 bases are TGTGCCAGCACTAGGCGGGTTGTTCGGTTGATCGCTGAA.

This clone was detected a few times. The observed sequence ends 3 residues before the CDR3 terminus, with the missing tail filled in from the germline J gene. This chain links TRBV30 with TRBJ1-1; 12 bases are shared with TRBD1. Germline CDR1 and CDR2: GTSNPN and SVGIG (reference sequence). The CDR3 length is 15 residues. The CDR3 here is CAWSVPGTGGSSAFF. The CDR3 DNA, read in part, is TGTGCCTGGAGTGTACCCGGGACAGGGGGCTCAAGC.

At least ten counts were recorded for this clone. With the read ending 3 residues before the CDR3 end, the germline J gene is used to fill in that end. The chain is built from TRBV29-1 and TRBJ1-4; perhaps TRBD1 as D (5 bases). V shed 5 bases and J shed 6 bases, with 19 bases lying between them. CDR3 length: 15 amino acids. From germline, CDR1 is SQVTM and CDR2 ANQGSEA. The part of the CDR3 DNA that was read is TGCAGCGTTCGGTTGCCAGGGAAGGTCGATGAAAAA. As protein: CSVRLPGKVDEK. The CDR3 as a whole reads CSVRLPGKVDEKLFF. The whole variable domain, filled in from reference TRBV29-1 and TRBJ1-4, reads SAVISQKPSRDICQRGTSLTIQCQVDSQVTMMFWYRQQPGQSLTLIATANQGSEATYESGFVIDKFPISRPNLTFSTLTVSNMSPEDSSIYLCSVRLPGKVDEKLFFGSGTQLSVL.

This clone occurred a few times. Partial CDR3 DNA: TGTGCCAGCAGCTTATTTCCAGGGGAGGAGACC. Translated, it gives CASSLFPGEET. The whole CDR3 reads CASSLFPGEETQYF. This chain joins TRBV7-9 and TRBJ2-5; D might be TRBD1 (6 bases). The read ends 3 residues before the CDR3 terminus; that terminus is restored from the germline J gene. Germline CDR1 and CDR2: SEHNR and FQNEAQ (reference sequence). CDR3 length: 14 residues. V lost 2 bases, J lost 5 bases, and 12 bases lay in between.

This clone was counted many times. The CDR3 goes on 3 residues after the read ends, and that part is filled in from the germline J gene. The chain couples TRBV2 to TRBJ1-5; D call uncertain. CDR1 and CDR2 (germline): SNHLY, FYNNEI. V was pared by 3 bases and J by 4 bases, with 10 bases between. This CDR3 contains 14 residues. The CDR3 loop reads CASSDRMGNQPQHF. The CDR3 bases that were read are TGTGCCAGCAGTGACAGGATGGGTAATCAGCCC.

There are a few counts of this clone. CDR3 DNA (partial): TGTGCCAGCAGTTCTCCAGGGGAAGAGACC. Its protein product is CASSSPGEET. The entire CDR3 is CASSSPGEETQYF. The chain combines TRBV7-7 with TRBJ2-5, with a tentative D call TRBD1 (6 bases). The read stops 3 residues short of the end of the CDR3; the missing end is completed from the germline J gene. There are 13 residues in the CDR3. Germline V gives CDR1 SSHAT, CDR2 FNYEAQ (reference sequence). The germline V and J ends were trimmed by 6 bases and 3 bases, with 11 bases remaining between them.

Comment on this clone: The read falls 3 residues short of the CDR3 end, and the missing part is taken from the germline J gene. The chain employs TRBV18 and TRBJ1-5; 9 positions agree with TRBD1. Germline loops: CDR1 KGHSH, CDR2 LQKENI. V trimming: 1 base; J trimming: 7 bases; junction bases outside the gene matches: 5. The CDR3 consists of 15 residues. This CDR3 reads CASSPQGQGRQPQHF. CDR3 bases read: TGTGCCAGCTCACCACAGGGACAGGGCAGGCAGCCC.

The sequenced part of the CDR3 DNA is TGTGCCAGCAGCCATAAGGGAGCGGTCACAGATACG. Translated, it gives CASSHKGAVTDT. The full CDR3 protein reads CASSHKGAVTDTQYF. This sequence joins TRBV7-3 and TRBJ2-3; TRBD2 is a possible D gene (5 bases). The sequence runs out 3 residues before the end of the CDR3; the remainder is reconstructed from the germline J gene. Looked up from germline, CDR1 is SGHTA and CDR2 is FQGTGA. Deletions cut 5 bases from V and 2 bases from J, with 14 bases between. The CDR3 sequence is 15 residues long.

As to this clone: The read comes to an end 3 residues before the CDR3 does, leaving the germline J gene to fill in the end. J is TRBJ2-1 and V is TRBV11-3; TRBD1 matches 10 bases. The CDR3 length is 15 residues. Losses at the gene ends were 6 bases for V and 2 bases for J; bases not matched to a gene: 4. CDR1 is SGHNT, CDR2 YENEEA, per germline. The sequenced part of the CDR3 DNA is TGTGCCAGCAGTAAGGACAGGGGGGCCTACAATGAG. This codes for CASSKDRGAYNE. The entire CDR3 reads CASSKDRGAYNEQFF.

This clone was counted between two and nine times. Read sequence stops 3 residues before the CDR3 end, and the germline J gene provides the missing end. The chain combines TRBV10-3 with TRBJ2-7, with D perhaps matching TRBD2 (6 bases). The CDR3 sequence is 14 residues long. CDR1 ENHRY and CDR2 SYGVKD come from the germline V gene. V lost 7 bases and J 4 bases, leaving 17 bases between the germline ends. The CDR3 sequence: CAITPGGLRYEQYF. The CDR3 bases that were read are TGTGCCATCACGCCCGGGGGTTTACGGTACGAG.

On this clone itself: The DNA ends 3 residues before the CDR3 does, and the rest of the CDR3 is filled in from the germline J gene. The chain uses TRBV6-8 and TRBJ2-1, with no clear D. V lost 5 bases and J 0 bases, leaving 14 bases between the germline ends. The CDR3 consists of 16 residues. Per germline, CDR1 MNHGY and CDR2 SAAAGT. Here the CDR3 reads CASSKIQVSSYNEQFF. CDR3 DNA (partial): TGTGCCAGCAGTAAAATTCAGGTAAGCTCCTACAATGAG.